Listed here are 26 T cell receptor beta chains from one sample, sequenced in a study of blood T cells in healthy people across ages. Then a second PCR, running roughly 7 to 11 cycles, was carried out with a sample-barcoded 5' primer and a J-beta primer mix. TCRdb re-called the 5' RACE reads through MiXCR, storing one row per CDR3 protein. The sample contains some 1.7 million distinct CDR3 sequences, approximately 30% of which appear only once. The sample consisted of blood. The receptor source for this set is a woman in her 30s in good health.

This clonotype came up a few times. The genes are TRBV20-1 and TRBJ2-3, with D hard to call. Deletions cut 3 bases from V and 2 bases from J, with 12 bases between. The CDR3 runs to 14 residues. CDR1 is DFQATT and CDR2 is SNEGSKA in the germline V gene (reference sequence). The CDR3 region is CSASPDGVTDTQYF. The CDR3 nucleotides read TGCAGTGCTAGTCCGGACGGAGTCACAGATACGCAGTATTTT.

This clonotype occurred once. The rearrangement uses TRBV27 and TRBJ1-5; no clear D. CDR1 and CDR2 from the germline V gene are MNHEY and SMNVEV (reference sequence). V was shortened by 4 bases and J by 5 bases, with 9 bases between the two germline ends. The CDR3 consists of 13 residues. Here the CDR3 DNA reads TGTGCCAGCAGTTGGCGGGAGTATCAGCCCCAGCATTTT. Protein product: CASSWREYQPQHF.

This clonotype was picked up a small number of times. The rearrangement links TRBV18 to TRBJ1-1, with 9 bases that match TRBD1. V trimming: 3 bases; J trimming: 3 bases; junction bases outside the gene matches: 11. The CDR3 has 17 amino acids. Germline CDR1 KGHSH, CDR2 LQKENI. CDR3 nucleotide sequence: TGTGCCAGCTCACCTATCGGACAGGGGATATCTCACACTGAAGCTTTCTTT. It specifies CASSPIGQGISHTEAFF.

CDR3: CSVAVTGGNGYTF. The CDR3 region has the DNA TGCAGCGTCGCTGTGACAGGGGGCAATGGCTACACCTTC. The chain links TRBV29-1 to TRBJ1-2, with 10 bases that match TRBD1. CDR3 length: 13 residues. Germline lookup yields CDR1 SQVTM and CDR2 ANQGSEA. V lost 6 bases to trimming and J lost 6 bases; unmatched junction nucleotides: 7.

The rearrangement uses TRBV5-1 and TRBJ2-6; weak D call: TRBD2 (6 bases). Trimming removed 7 bases from V and 0 bases from J, with 11 bases in between. Germline V lookup: CDR1 SGHRS, CDR2 YFSETQ. This CDR3 contains 15 residues. CDR3 coding DNA: TGCGCCAGCGGTGGAGGGGACTCTGGGGCCAACGTCCTGACTTTC. This translates into CASGGGDSGANVLTF.

The genes are TRBV5-1 and TRBJ1-4, with D perhaps matching TRBD1 (6 bases). CDR1 is SGHRS, CDR2 YFSETQ, per germline. The CDR3 has 15 residues. V was cut by 1 base and J by 8 bases, with 15 bases left in between. CDR3 sequence (DNA): TGCGCCAGCAGCTTGTTTGGGGGGGCGCAAGAAAAACTGTTTTTT. Encoded protein: CASSLFGGAQEKLFF. The variable domain in full, completed from reference TRBV5-1 and TRBJ1-4, reads KAGVTQTPRYLIKTRGQQVTLSCSPISGHRSVSWYQQTPGQGLQFLFEYFSETQRNKGNFPGRFSGRQFSNSRSEMNVSTLELGDSALYLCASSLFGGAQEKLFFGSGTQLSVL.

The genes are TRBV7-2 and TRBJ2-1; TRBD2 agrees at 8 bases. The CDR3 is 15 amino acids. CDR1 SGHTA and CDR2 FQGNSA come from the germline V gene. V gave up 2 bases and J gave up 5 bases; unmatched junction bases: 5. The CDR3 is CASSLYGGVNNEQFF. CDR3 nucleotides: TGTGCCAGCAGCTTATACGGGGGGGTCAACAATGAGCAGTTCTTC.

Regarding this clonotype: The germline gene is not matched at one end of the junction; a read error may be the cause. The chain couples TRBV7-2 to TRBJ1-6, with a possible D match to TRBD1 (5 bases). The CDR3 is 16 amino acids. CDR1 and CDR2 from the germline V gene are SGHTA and FQGNSA. CDR3 sequence (DNA): TGTGCTAGCAGCTCCATAGCGGGGACGAAGAATTCACCCCTCCACTTT. It yields the protein CASSSIAGTKNSPLHF.

The chain links TRBV7-9 to TRBJ2-4, with 10 bases that match TRBD2. The CDR3 contains 15 residues. The germline V gene encodes CDR1 SEHNR and CDR2 FQNEAQ (reference sequence). The V gene end was trimmed by 8 bases and the J gene end by 2 bases; junction bases not matched to a gene: 6. The CDR3 protein is CASGTSERSKNIQYF. CDR3 nucleotides: TGTGCCAGCGGGACTAGCGAACGTTCCAAAAACATTCAGTACTTC.

The rearrangement joins TRBV12-3 or TRBV12-4 to TRBJ1-5; D is unclear. This CDR3 comprises 14 residues. The V and J ends lost 5 bases and 0 bases respectively, with 8 bases between them. CDR3 in amino acids: CASSDKYSNQPQHF. The DNA for the CDR3 is TGTGCCAGCAGTGACAAATATAGCAATCAGCCCCAGCATTTT.

The rearrangement links TRBV5-1 to TRBJ2-3; D uncertain. Trimming stripped 0 bases from V and 0 bases from J, with 11 bases between. The CDR3 length is 16 residues. Germline values: CDR1 SGHRS, CDR2 YFSETQ. The DNA for the CDR3 is TGCGCCAGCAGCTTGGGAGACGGACCCAGCACAGATACGCAGTATTTT. Its translation is CASSLGDGPSTDTQYF.

The gene calls are TRBV7-8 and TRBJ2-7; 7 bases match TRBD2. The junction had 9 bases not matched to a gene; V was cut back by 8 bases and J by 5 bases. There are 13 residues in the CDR3. Germline CDR1 SGHVS, CDR2 FQNEAQ. The CDR3 DNA reads as TGTGCCAGCGCCGGAGTGGGAGGGGACGAGCAGTACTTC. It codes for CASAGVGGDEQYF.

This clonotype is a singleton in its sample. This chain joins TRBV27 and TRBJ2-1; 11 positions agree with TRBD2. CDR3 size: 15 residues. Germline assignment: CDR1 MNHEY and CDR2 SMNVEV (reference sequence). V dropped 7 bases and J dropped 7; count of bases not matched to a gene: 9. The CDR3 here is CASKGIRLAGNEQFF. In nucleotides, the CDR3 is TGTGCCAGCAAGGGGATACGACTAGCGGGAAATGAGCAGTTCTTC.

V is TRBV21-1 and J is TRBJ2-1; TRBD1 is taken as the D call from the table, unchecked against the DNA. TRBV21-1 is shown as a pseudogene. The CDR3 loop spans 15 amino acids. This CDR3 is CASIGRLGRYNEQFF. In nucleotides, the CDR3 is TGTGCCAGCATTGGCCGTCTGGGGCGCTACAATGAGCAGTTCTTC.

This clonotype was seen many times. The chain couples TRBV6-6 to TRBJ2-7, with a tentative D call TRBD2 (5 bases). The germline CDR1 and CDR2 sequences are MNHNY and SVGAGI (reference sequence). Trimming took off 8 bases at V and 1 base at J, with 12 bases between the two ends. CDR3 length: 13 residues. CDR3 sequence: CASRRGESYEQYF. The CDR3, as DNA: TGTGCCAGCCGCCGTGGGGAGTCCTACGAGCAGTACTTC.

This chain joins TRBV20-1 and TRBJ1-5; D unresolved. The germline V and J ends were trimmed by 5 bases and 3 bases, with 11 bases remaining between them. The CDR3 length is 13 residues. The germline V gene encodes CDR1 DFQATT and CDR2 SNEGSKA (reference sequence). CDR3 DNA sequence: TGCAGTGCTGCGGTTACAGTCAATCAGCCCCAGCATTTT. This sequence encodes CSAAVTVNQPQHF.

CDR3 nucleotides: TGTGCCAGCAGTTTAAGACAGGGGAATATGAACACTGAAGCTTTCTTT. Its protein product is CASSLRQGNMNTEAFF. V usage is TRBV27 and J usage is TRBJ1-1; 8 bases agree with TRBD1. J lost 0 bases, V lost 2 bases, and 5 bases had no gene match. Germline V lookup: CDR1 MNHEY, CDR2 SMNVEV (reference sequence). The CDR3 covers 16 residues.

The V and J genes are TRBV9 and TRBJ2-2; no clear D gene. The J call may be in error: the DNA end matches TRBJ1-4 better. The CDR3 has 14 residues. The germline CDR1 and CDR2 sequences are SGDLS and YYNGEE. CDR3 DNA sequence: TGTGCCAGCAGCCCTGGACCACCAACCCGAAAACTGTTTTTT. The encoded protein is CASSPGPPTRKLFF.

This clonotype was counted ten times or more. The chain carries TRBV12-3 or TRBV12-4 and TRBJ2-5; the match to TRBD2 covers 9 bases. J gave up 4 bases and V 3 bases, and 9 bases lay outside the gene matches. The CDR3 spans 16 residues. CDR3 sequence: CASSLDGTSPIETQYF. CDR3 sequence (DNA): TGTGCCAGCAGTTTGGATGGGACTAGCCCCATAGAGACCCAGTACTTC.

This rearrangement joins TRBV6-5 to TRBJ2-3; 13 nucleotides match TRBD2. Germline lookup yields CDR1 MNHEY and CDR2 SVGAGI. This CDR3 is 16 amino acids long. V gave up 5 bases and J gave up 2 bases; unmatched junction bases: 4. The CDR3 reads CASSRGTSGNTDTQYF. Written as DNA, the CDR3 is TGTGCCAGCAGTCGAGGGACTAGCGGGAACACAGATACGCAGTATTTT.

In DNA form, the CDR3 reads TGTGCCAGCAGCCCGCCCGGGGGGGCGGGAATTTACGAGCAGTACTTC. As protein: CASSPPGGAGIYEQYF. The chain recombines TRBV7-2 with TRBJ2-7, with 8 nucleotides matching TRBD2. The V and J ends lost 5 bases and 4 bases, in that order; junction bases with no gene match: 13. Germline CDR1 and CDR2: SGHTA and FQGNSA. The CDR3 runs 16 residues.

The rearrangement links TRBV15 to TRBJ2-5, with 11 bases aligning to TRBD2. The V gene's germline CDR1 is LNHNV and CDR2 YYDKDF (reference sequence). There are 17 residues in the CDR3. J was trimmed by 5 bases and V by 3 bases; bases with no gene match: 11. Written as DNA, the CDR3 is TGTGCCACCAGCAGGGAATTAGCGGGAGGGTTGCAGGAGACCCAGTACTTC. It yields the protein CATSRELAGGLQETQYF.

The chain uses TRBV10-3 and TRBJ2-7; D gene unclear. Trimming shortened V by 2 bases and J by 8 bases, and 10 bases separated the two germline ends. The CDR3 length is 12 residues. CDR1 and CDR2 from the germline V gene are ENHRY and SYGVKD. CDR3 residues: CAISEGAAKQYF. The CDR3 nucleotides read TGTGCCATCAGTGAGGGCGCGGCGAAGCAGTACTTC.

In this sample, this clonotype turned up a few times. This chain joins TRBV9 and TRBJ1-5, with a tentative D call TRBD1 (6 bases). The CDR3 totals 14 residues. V was shortened by 4 bases and J by 7 bases, with 15 bases between the two germline ends. CDR1 and CDR2 (germline): SGDLS, YYNGEE. For the CDR3, the DNA is TGTGCCAGCAGCCCCGGGACAAATGGCCAGCCCCAGCATTTT. Protein product: CASSPGTNGQPQHF.

J is TRBJ1-5 and V is TRBV5-1; weak D call: TRBD1 (5 bases). The CDR3 length is 15 residues. Germline values: CDR1 SGHRS, CDR2 YFSETQ. V was trimmed by 4 bases and J by 0 bases, leaving 11 bases between them. This chain's CDR3 is CASSPGGTSNQPQHF. The CDR3 DNA is TGCGCCAGCAGCCCGGGGGGAACTAGCAATCAGCCCCAGCATTTT.

In the case of this clonotype: A much larger clonotype is one base distant, so this may be a read error. The chain employs TRBV20-1 and TRBJ2-1, with unresolved D. The V gene's germline CDR1 is DFQATT and CDR2 SNEGSKA (reference sequence). Trimming took 6 bases from V and 9 from J, leaving 27 bases between them. The CDR3 length is 16 residues. The CDR3 DNA sequence: TGCAGTGCCCGTGTAATGGCCCCTGGGATAGAGTCTGAGCAGTTCTTC. It codes for CSARVMAPGIESEQFF.